A selection of T cell receptor beta chains follows, all from one sample in a study of cytomegalovirus exposure and HLA in healthy donors. The method was immunoSEQ multiplex PCR; TCRdb's version includes in-frame clones alone and lacks a portion of them. Of 84,000 or so clones listed, 70% to 85% are singletons. The sample was PBMCs. These receptors were collected from a man aged 30-40 years in good health and CMV-seronegative. Both conserved end residues are part of each CDR3. A D gene is named only where the DNA matches it firmly. Expanded clones get a size class; other rows say once, few or many, or leave the size out.

d_gene	abundance	v_gene	j_gene	CDR3nt	CDR3aa
TRBD1	NA	TRBV2	TRBJ2-2	TGTGCCAGCAATCTACAGGGGGCTCAGATCGGGGAGCTGTTTTTT	CASNLQGAQIGELFF
TRBD1	NA	TRBV6-1	TRBJ2-4	TGTGCCAGCAGTGAACTACAGGGGGCTTCAAACATTCAGTACTTC	CASSELQGASNIQYF
NA	NA	TRBV21-1	TRBJ1-2	TGTGCCAGCACCGAGCTCTTCCTCACGCGTAACTATGGCTACACCTTC	CASTELFLTRNYGYTF
NA	NA	TRBV14	TRBJ2-7	TGTGCCAGCAGCCCCTCGGCAGGTCCCGAGCAGTACTTC	CASSPSAGPEQYF
NA	NA	TRBV6-5	TRBJ1-3	TGTGCCAGCAGTTACTCGAGGCCCAGCTCTGGAAACACCATATATTTT	CASSYSRPSSGNTIYF
TRBD1	NA	TRBV7-3	TRBJ2-1	TGTGCCAGCAGCTCAGGGACAGGGCTCAATGAGCAGTTCTTC	CASSSGTGLNEQFF
NA	NA	TRBV19	TRBJ1-1	TGTGCCAGTAGTATCCAGTCGCTAGAAACCCGAGTTTTTTTT	CASSIQSLETRVFF
NA	once	TRBV7-8	TRBJ1-5	TGTGCCAGCAGCCCGCAGAGGTCCCAGCCCCAGCATTTT	CASSPQRSQPQHF
TRBD1	NA	TRBV19	TRBJ1-2	TGTGCCAGTAGTACACGGCAGGGGGCCTATGGCTACACCTTC	CASSTRQGAYGYTF
TRBD1	NA	TRBV19	TRBJ2-7	TGTGCCAGTAGTAAGGGACAGCCTTCCTACGAGCAGTACTTC	CASSKGQPSYEQYF
NA	few	TRBV5-6	TRBJ1-4	TGTGCCAGCAGCTTGGAGACGGAACAGGAAAAACTGTTTTTT	CASSLETEQEKLFF
NA	NA	TRBV29-1	TRBJ1-2	TGCAGCGCTGGGGCCGGACAGTCTTTTCATGGCTACACCTTC	CSAGAGQSFHGYTF
NA	NA	TRBV7-9	TRBJ1-1	TGTGCCAGCAGCTTTGATGGCAGCGATCCGAACACTGAAGCTTTCTTT	CASSFDGSDPNTEAFF
TRBD1	NA	TRBV9	TRBJ1-1	TGTGCCAGCAGCGTAGGACAGGGGATGAACACTGAAGCTTTCTTT	CASSVGQGMNTEAFF
TRBD1	NA	TRBV2	TRBJ1-6	TGTGCCAGCACTGCGGACAGGGGTCATAATTCACCCCTCCACTTT	CASTADRGHNSPLHF
TRBD1	NA	TRBV28	TRBJ1-4	TGTGCCAGCAGTTCCGGGGAGTCGAGGGGGCGGGCAACTAATGAAAAACTGTTTTTT	CASSSGESRGRATNEKLFF
NA	NA	TRBV30	TRBJ1-6	TGTGCCTGGAGTGTAATCGGCAGGAACTATAATTCACCCCTCCACTTT	CAWSVIGRNYNSPLHF
NA	few	TRBV28	TRBJ2-7	TGTGCCAGCAGCACTATACCGGGGATGGCAGACTACGAGCAGTACTTC	CASSTIPGMADYEQYF
NA	NA	TRBV6-1	TRBJ1-4	TGTGCCAGCAGTGACGGAGGCCTTAATGAAAAACTGTTTTTT	CASSDGGLNEKLFF
NA	NA	TRBV5-4	TRBJ2-5	TGTGCCAGCAGCTTGGAAACTTGGGCCCAAGAGACCCAGTACTTC	CASSLETWAQETQYF
NA	NA	TRBV18	TRBJ2-7	TGTGCCAGCTCACTCACCGGGGACTCCTACGAGCAGTACTTC	CASSLTGDSYEQYF
TRBD2	NA	TRBV28	TRBJ2-7	TGTGCCAGCAGCCCTGGACTAGCGGGGGTTTACGAGCAGTACTTC	CASSPGLAGVYEQYF
TRBD2	NA	TRBV2	TRBJ2-1	TGTGCCTCTATTAGCGGGTCCAGCTCCTACAATGAGCAGTTCTTC	CASISGSSSYNEQFF
TRBD1	NA	TRBV9	TRBJ2-5	TGTGCCAGCAGCCCCCGACAGGGATTCGAGACCCAGTACTTC	CASSPRQGFETQYF
TRBD2	NA	TRBV7-9	TRBJ2-1	TGTGCCAGCAGCCCGCCCGGGACTAGCGGGGGGGCTAATGAGCAGTTCTTC	CASSPPGTSGGANEQFF
TRBD1	few	TRBV13	TRBJ2-2	TGTGCCAGCAGCGGGGACAGAGCGAACACCGGGGAGCTGTTTTTT	CASSGDRANTGELFF
NA	NA	TRBV30	TRBJ1-6	TGTGCCTGGAGTGTAAGTAGGGGAACGGCGTATAATTCACCCCTCCACTTT	CAWSVSRGTAYNSPLHF
NA	few	TRBV29-1	TRBJ1-2	TGCAGCGGGGGGTCTGCGGGGTCTATGGGCTACACCTTC	CSGGSAGSMGYTF
NA	NA	TRBV11-3	TRBJ1-2	TGTGCCAGCAGCTTAGGTTACAGGGACCCCTATGGCTACACCTTC	CASSLGYRDPYGYTF
TRBD1	NA	TRBV6-1	TRBJ1-1	TGTGCCAGCAGTGGTAACCCTGGAGGGACAGGCGGCACTGAAGCTTTCTTT	CASSGNPGGTGGTEAFF
TRBD2	few	TRBV7-6	TRBJ2-7	TGTGCCAGCAGCTTAGCTACGGGCGGGGGAATCTCCTACGAGCAGTACTTC	CASSLATGGGISYEQYF
TRBD2	NA	TRBV5-1	TRBJ2-1	TGCGCCAGCAGCTTGGCCGGGACTAGAGACAATGAGCAGTTCTTC	CASSLAGTRDNEQFF
NA	NA	TRBV10-3	TRBJ1-2	TGTGCCATCAGTGGGGACACCAACTATGGCTACACCTTC	CAISGDTNYGYTF